The TCR beta chain described here comes from a study of beta chain features in type 1 diabetes. On the study more broadly: Healthy donors, compared against patients, showed similar age, gender and cell yields.

The ends were cut back, 2 bases at V and 2 bases at J, with 17 bases in the middle. This CDR3 contains 16 residues. Germline-derived CDR1 and CDR2 are SGHRS and YFSETQ. Whole-study results and caveats: Type 1 diabetes patients had TCRB CDR3s that were shorter (moderately but significantly so) in all four CD4+ subsets.

Expressed TCRB transcripts were sequenced because the entire RNA isolate underwent reverse transcription. The assay was immunoSEQ multiplex PCR, and TCRdb's table has in-frame clones only and misses some. The sample consists of some 130,000 clones, around 8.8% of them appearing once. This clone was detected a few times. Its antigen remains unknown. The collection from each donor was one heparinised blood draw averaging approximately 110 mL. In all sorted populations, purity surpassed 98%. The sequencing sample was made of central memory CD4+ T cells from blood. V and J are TRBV5-1 and TRBJ2-7, with D maybe TRBD1 (5 bases). The sequence was obtained from a man aged 25-45 years with type 1 diabetes. The CDR3 here is CASSLYFGQGTYEQYF. CDR3 coding DNA: TGCGCCAGCAGCTTATATTTTGGGCAGGGAACCTACGAGCAGTACTTC.